These 26 T cell receptor beta chains originate from one sample sequenced in a study of cytomegalovirus exposure and HLA in healthy donors. The PCR was carried out with 60 Vbeta primers and 13 Jbeta primers. Some clones are missing from TCRdb's copy, which holds only in-frame ones; the method was immunoSEQ multiplex PCR. The top ten hold 1.5% to 2% of the sample, which has 150,000 to 200,000 clones, more than 65% seen once. Sample: PBMCs. The source of these receptors is a woman aged 25 to 39 in good health and CMV-seronegative.

The chain joins TRBV11-1 to TRBJ2-3, with 13 bases matching TRBD2. CDR3 length: 17 amino acids. V lost 3 bases to trimming and J lost 3 bases; unmatched junction nucleotides: 6. Per germline, CDR1 SGHAT and CDR2 FQDESV (reference sequence). CDR3 nucleotide sequence: TGTGCCAGCAGCTTGGGACTAGCGGGATCCGGGACAGATACGCAGTATTTT. It translates to CASSLGLAGSGTDTQYF.

In the case of this clone: At one boundary the junction diverges from the germline segment, which might be a read error. V is TRBV20-1 and J is TRBJ2-7; D may be TRBD2 (5 bases). The germline V gene has CDR1 DFQATT and CDR2 SNEGSKA (reference sequence). The CDR3 has 11 residues. Here the CDR3 DNA reads TGCAGTGCTAGAAGTAGGGAGACGATCGACTTC. Translated, it gives CSARSRETIDF.

This chain's CDR3 is CASSYRDSKYF. The CDR3 DNA sequence: TGTGCCAGCAGTTACAGGGACAGTAAGTACTTC. The V call is TRBV6-6, the J call TRBJ2-7, with 7 bases identical to TRBD1. Germline V gene lookup returns CDR1 MNHNY and CDR2 SVGAGI (reference sequence). The CDR3 has 11 amino acids. Unmatched junction bases numbered 3, after V lost 2 bases and J lost 11 bases.

J is TRBJ2-3 and V is TRBV5-1; D unclear. Germline CDR1 reads SGHRS; CDR2 reads YFSETQ. The CDR3 sequence is 15 residues long. The ends were cut back, 0 bases at V and 4 bases at J, with 12 bases in the middle. The CDR3 protein is CASSLERSVPDTQYF. In DNA form, the CDR3 reads TGCGCCAGCAGCTTGGAGCGATCGGTCCCAGATACGCAGTATTTT.

The sample holds a few counts of this clone. J is TRBJ2-3 and V is TRBV28, with TRBD2 matching 10 bases. Germline assignment: CDR1 MDHEN and CDR2 SYDVKM. The CDR3 has 16 amino acids. V gave up 1 base and J gave up 4 bases; unmatched junction bases: 5. This chain's CDR3 is CASSLSAAGGPDTQYF. The CDR3 DNA sequence: TGTGCCAGCAGTTTATCAGCAGCGGGAGGGCCAGATACGCAGTATTTT.

The rearrangement joins TRBV28 to TRBJ2-7, with TRBD2 identical over 11 bases. This CDR3 is built from 15 residues. Germline trimming cut 5 bases from V and 3 bases from J; bases unmatched to any gene: 6. Per the germline V gene, CDR1 is MDHEN and CDR2 is SYDVKM. The CDR3 DNA follows: TGTGCCAGCAGTCCACCGGGACTAGCGGTCTACGAGCAGTACTTC. This gives the protein CASSPPGLAVYEQYF. Full variable domain (missing parts from reference TRBV28 and TRBJ2-7): DVKVTQSSRYLVKRTGEKVFLECVQDMDHENMFWYRQDPGLGLRLIYFSYDVKMKEKGDIPEGYSVSREKKERFSLILESASTNQTSMYLCASSPPGLAVYEQYFGPGTRLTVT.

This chain links TRBV4-2 with TRBJ2-5, with D perhaps TRBD1 (6 bases). TRBJ2-7 explains the end of the DNA better; the J call may be wrong. In germline, CDR1 is LGHNA, CDR2 YNFKEQ. This CDR3 has 14 amino acids. CDR3 sequence: CASSPGVNSYEQYF. CDR3 nucleotide sequence: TGTGCCAGCAGCCCAGGGGTTAACTCCTACGAGCAGTACTTC.

This sequence joins TRBV25-1 and TRBJ1-4; D unclear. Trimming pared 1 base from V and 3 bases from J, leaving 9 bases between. The CDR3 is 15 residues long. Germline V lookup: CDR1 MGHDK, CDR2 SYGVNS. For the CDR3, the DNA is TGTGCCAGCAGTGAATGGGTCAGGTCTAATGAAAAACTGTTTTTT. It translates to CASSEWVRSNEKLFF. The entire variable domain, with the rest obtained from reference TRBV25-1 and TRBJ1-4, is as follows: EADIYQTPRYLVIGTGKKITLECSQTMGHDKMYWYQQDPGMELHLIHYSYGVNSTEKGDLSSESTVSRIRTEHFPLTLESARPSHTSQYLCASSEWVRSNEKLFFGSGTQLSVL.

The sample holds a few counts of this clone. The V and J genes are TRBV4-1 and TRBJ2-5; D gene uncertain. The CDR3 consists of 16 residues. Germline CDR1 is MGHRA and CDR2 is YSYEKL. The V and J ends lost 1 base and 0 bases respectively, with 12 bases between them. CDR3 coding DNA: TGCGCCAGCAGCCAAGGAGGTAGCCCGTACCAAGAGACCCAGTACTTC. It translates to CASSQGGSPYQETQYF.

The CDR3: CATGGRNQPQHF. The CDR3 nucleotides read TGTGCCACCGGCGGTCGCAATCAGCCCCAGCATTTT. The J gene is TRBJ1-5, the V gene TRBV15; D uncertain. Trimming took off 8 bases at V and 2 bases at J, with 7 bases between the two ends. Germline V CDR1 and CDR2: LNHNV, YYDKDF (reference sequence). CDR3 length: 12 amino acids.

The gene calls are TRBV11-2 and TRBJ2-7; D gene unclear. This CDR3 has 13 residues. Between the trimmed V and J ends, which lost 0 bases and 4 bases, there was a span of 7 bases. Germline CDR1 SGHAT, CDR2 FQNNGV. CDR3 sequence reads: CASSLDTEYEQYF. CDR3 nucleotides: TGTGCCAGCAGCTTAGATACAGAGTACGAGCAGTACTTC.

This chain joins TRBV9 and TRBJ2-7; 11 bases line up with TRBD2. Germline CDR1 reads SGDLS; CDR2 reads YYNGEE. V was clipped by 3 bases and J by 0 bases; unmatched bases: 2. This CDR3 is built from 15 residues. CDR3 residues: CASSAGTSGSYEQYF. CDR3 coding DNA: TGTGCCAGCAGCGCGGGGACTAGCGGCTCCTACGAGCAGTACTTC.

This clone has a single count. The genes are TRBV7-2 and TRBJ2-2, with D perhaps TRBD1 (6 bases). The CDR3 loop spans 15 amino acids. Trimming removed 5 bases at V and 4 bases at J, with 14 bases between. Germline V CDR1 and CDR2: SGHTA, FQGNSA. Written as DNA, the CDR3 is TGTGCCAGCAGCCTCGACAGGATTCCCACCGGGGAGCTGTTTTTT. This encodes CASSLDRIPTGELFF.

The chain combines TRBV7-8 with TRBJ2-2, with D uncertain. From germline, CDR1 is SGHVS and CDR2 FQNEAQ. This CDR3 comprises 17 residues. Between the trimmed V and J ends, which lost 0 bases and 7 bases, there was a span of 18 bases. The CDR3 nucleotides are TGTGCCAGCAGCTTAGCGCTGGCGGATAGGATTGGCGGGGAGCTGTTTTTT. It encodes CASSLALADRIGGELFF.

This clone was seen a handful of times. The CDR3 here is CASSLGTPTVDTEAFF. The CDR3 region has the DNA TGCGCCAGCAGCTTGGGGACACCCACAGTGGACACTGAAGCTTTCTTT. V gene TRBV5-1 combines with J gene TRBJ1-1, with a tentative D call TRBD1 (5 bases). This CDR3 contains 16 residues. Germline CDR1 is SGHRS and CDR2 is YFSETQ. V lost 0 bases and J lost 3, with 15 bases in between.

This clone was recorded at least ten times. The chain couples TRBV4-3 to TRBJ2-7, with 10 bases matching TRBD1. Germline-derived CDR1 and CDR2 are LGHNA and YSLEER. The CDR3 has 15 amino acids. Losses at the gene ends were 8 bases for V and 5 bases for J; bases not matched to a gene: 12. The CDR3 here is CASGSPGQGFDEQYF. CDR3 coding DNA: TGCGCCAGCGGATCGCCGGGACAGGGGTTCGACGAGCAGTACTTC.

The chain couples TRBV13 to TRBJ2-7; 15 bases agree with TRBD2. Germline CDR1 reads PRHDT; CDR2 reads FYEKMQ (reference sequence). V shed 5 bases, J shed 4 bases, and the junction held 6 bases outside the gene matches. This CDR3 contains 16 residues. CDR3 protein: CASSGLAGGPRYEQYF. DNA of the CDR3: TGTGCCAGCAGCGGACTAGCGGGAGGGCCGAGGTACGAGCAGTACTTC.

Remarks on this clone: This sample also contains other DNA sequences that code for the same CDR3. The chain joins TRBV7-2 to TRBJ1-1; D possibly corresponds to TRBD1 (6 bases). The V end was cut by 1 base, the J end by 4 bases, with 13 bases between. CDR3 size: 15 residues. Per germline, CDR1 SGHTA and CDR2 FQGNSA. CDR3 in amino acids: CASSLGGGLGTEAFF. The CDR3 nucleotides are TGTGCCAGCAGCTTAGGTGGGGGCCTGGGCACTGAAGCTTTCTTT.

This chain links TRBV28 with TRBJ2-7, with D uncertain. The germline V gene encodes CDR1 MDHEN and CDR2 SYDVKM. The V end was cut by 6 bases, the J end by 2 bases, with 14 bases between. This CDR3 has 14 residues. The CDR3 is CASRLQRPPYEQYF. In nucleotides, the CDR3 is TGTGCCAGCAGACTACAAAGACCACCCTACGAGCAGTACTTC.

V and J are TRBV5-1 and TRBJ1-1; D gene ambiguous. V lost 2 bases and J lost 4, with 6 bases in between. The CDR3 spans 12 residues. CDR1 and CDR2 from the germline V gene are SGHRS and YFSETQ. CDR3 loop: CASSFGLTEAFF. CDR3 coding DNA: TGCGCCAGCAGCTTCGGACTCACTGAAGCTTTCTTT. Complete variable domain (other parts from reference TRBV5-1 and TRBJ1-1): KAGVTQTPRYLIKTRGQQVTLSCSPISGHRSVSWYQQTPGQGLQFLFEYFSETQRNKGNFPGRFSGRQFSNSRSEMNVSTLELGDSALYLCASSFGLTEAFFGQGTRLTVV.

In this sample, this clone turned up once. The V call is TRBV6-5, the J call TRBJ2-7; the match to TRBD1 covers 9 bases. The CDR3 has 15 amino acids. Germline CDR1 is MNHEY and CDR2 is SVGAGI. V lost 7 bases and J lost 1; bases outside the gene matches: 8. CDR3 in DNA: TGTGCCAGCAATAAAAGGACAGGGGTATCCTACGAGCAGTACTTC. This encodes CASNKRTGVSYEQYF.

The chain recombines TRBV28 with TRBJ1-2; D may be TRBD1 (6 bases). The germline V and J ends were trimmed by 10 bases and 5 bases, with 17 bases remaining between them. The germline V gene encodes CDR1 MDHEN and CDR2 SYDVKM. The CDR3 loop spans 13 amino acids. CDR3 protein: CATQGRLGYGYTF. CDR3 sequence (DNA): TGTGCCACCCAGGGGCGATTAGGATATGGCTACACCTTC.

J is TRBJ2-5 and V is TRBV5-1, with 13 nucleotides matching TRBD2. This CDR3 has 16 residues. The V gene's germline CDR1 is SGHRS and CDR2 YFSETQ. V lost 4 bases to trimming and J lost 5 bases; unmatched junction nucleotides: 8. CDR3 loop: CASSQGLAGPRETQYF. The CDR3 DNA reads as TGCGCCAGCAGCCAGGGACTAGCGGGGCCCCGCGAGACCCAGTACTTC.

The chain is built from TRBV5-1 and TRBJ1-1; D gene uncertain. From germline, CDR1 is SGHRS and CDR2 YFSETQ. Trimming stripped 4 bases from V and 1 base from J, with 8 bases between. The CDR3 spans 13 residues. In DNA, the CDR3 is TGCGCCAGCAGCCTTACACCGAACACTGAAGCTTTCTTT. Its translation is CASSLTPNTEAFF.

V is TRBV9 and J is TRBJ2-3; 12 bases agree with TRBD2. The trim removed 4 bases at V and 4 bases at J, leaving 7 bases unmatched. Germline V gives CDR1 SGDLS, CDR2 YYNGEE. The length of the CDR3 is 16 residues. The CDR3 coding sequence is TGTGCCAGCAGCCCACGGACTAGCGGGAACCCAGATACGCAGTATTTT. Residues: CASSPRTSGNPDTQYF.

V and J are TRBV5-1 and TRBJ2-1; D possibly corresponds to TRBD2 (6 bases). This CDR3 comprises 19 residues. Trimming removed 0 bases from V and 0 bases from J, with 19 bases in between. Germline lookup yields CDR1 SGHRS and CDR2 YFSETQ. The CDR3 loop reads CASSLGYGSGSSSYNEQFF. The DNA for the CDR3 is TGCGCCAGCAGCTTGGGATACGGAAGCGGGTCAAGCTCCTACAATGAGCAGTTCTTC.